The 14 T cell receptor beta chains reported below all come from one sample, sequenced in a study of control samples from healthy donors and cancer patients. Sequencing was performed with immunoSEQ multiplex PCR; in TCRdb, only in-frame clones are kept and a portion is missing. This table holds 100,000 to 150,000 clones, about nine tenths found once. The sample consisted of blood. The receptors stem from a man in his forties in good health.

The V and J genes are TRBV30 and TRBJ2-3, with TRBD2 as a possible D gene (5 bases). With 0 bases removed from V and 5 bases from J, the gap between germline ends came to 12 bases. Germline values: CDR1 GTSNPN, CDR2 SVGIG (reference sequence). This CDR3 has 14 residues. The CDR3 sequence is CAWSVLGRRDTQYF. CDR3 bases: TGTGCCTGGAGTGTACTAGGACGGAGAGATACGCAGTATTTT.

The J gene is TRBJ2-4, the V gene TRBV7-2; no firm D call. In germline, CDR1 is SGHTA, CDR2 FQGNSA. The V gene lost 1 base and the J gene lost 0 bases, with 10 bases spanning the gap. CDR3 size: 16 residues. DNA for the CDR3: TGTGCCAGCAGCTTAGGGTCCAGACTAGCCAAAAACATTCAGTACTTC. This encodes CASSLGSRLAKNIQYF. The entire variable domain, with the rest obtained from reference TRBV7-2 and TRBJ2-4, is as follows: GAGVSQSPSNKVTEKGKDVELRCDPISGHTALYWYRQSLGQGLEFLIYFQGNSAPDKSGLPSDRFSAERTGGSVSTLTIQRTQQEDSAVYLCASSLGSRLAKNIQYFGAGTRLSVL.

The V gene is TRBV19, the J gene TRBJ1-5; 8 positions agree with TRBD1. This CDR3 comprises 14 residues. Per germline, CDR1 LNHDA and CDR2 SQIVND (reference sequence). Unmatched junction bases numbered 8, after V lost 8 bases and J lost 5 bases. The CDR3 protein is CASADRARDQPQHF. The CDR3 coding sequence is TGTGCCAGTGCGGACAGGGCAAGGGATCAGCCCCAGCATTTT.

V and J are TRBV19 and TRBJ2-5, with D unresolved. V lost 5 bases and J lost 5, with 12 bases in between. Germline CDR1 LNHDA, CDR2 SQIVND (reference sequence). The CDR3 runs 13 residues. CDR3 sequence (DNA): TGTGCCAGTAGTCCCGGGCCAGTGGAGACCCAGTACTTC. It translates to CASSPGPVETQYF.

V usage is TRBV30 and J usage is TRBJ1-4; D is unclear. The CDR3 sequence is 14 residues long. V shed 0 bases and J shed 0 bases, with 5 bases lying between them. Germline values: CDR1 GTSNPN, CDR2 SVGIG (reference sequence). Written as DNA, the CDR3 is TGTGCCTGGAGTGTTCATTCAACTAATGAAAAACTGTTTTTT. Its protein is CAWSVHSTNEKLFF.

For the CDR3, the DNA is TGTGCCAGCAGTAGAGCTGACAGGGCTAGCAATCAGCCCCAGCATTTT. The encoded protein is CASSRADRASNQPQHF. The V gene is TRBV3-1 (or the pseudogene TRBV3-2), the J gene TRBJ1-5; 7 bases line up with TRBD1. After removal of 6 bases from V and 0 bases from J, the junction contained 8 bases not matched to a gene. The CDR3 extends over 16 amino acids. The germline CDR1 and CDR2 sequences are LGHDT and YNNKEL (reference sequence).

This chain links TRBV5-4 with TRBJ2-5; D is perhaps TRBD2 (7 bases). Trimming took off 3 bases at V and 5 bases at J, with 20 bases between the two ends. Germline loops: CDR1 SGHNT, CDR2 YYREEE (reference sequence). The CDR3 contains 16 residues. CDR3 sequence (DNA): TGTGCCAGCAGCTCCCCGGTTGGGGGGGCGGGGGAGACCCAGTACTTC. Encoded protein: CASSSPVGGAGETQYF.

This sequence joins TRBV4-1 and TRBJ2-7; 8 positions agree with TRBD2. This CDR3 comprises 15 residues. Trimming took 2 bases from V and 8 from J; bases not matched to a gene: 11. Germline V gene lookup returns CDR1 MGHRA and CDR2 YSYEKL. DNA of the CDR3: TGCGCCAGCAGCCAACTCATAAGGCGGGGGGAGAAGCAGTACTTC. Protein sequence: CASSQLIRRGEKQYF.

The DNA for the CDR3 is TGTGCCAGCAGCTTAGCGGGAAGCACGAATACGCAGTATTTT. This codes for CASSLAGSTNTQYF. This rearrangement joins TRBV7-8 to TRBJ2-3; D is ambiguous. Germline CDR1 is SGHVS and CDR2 is FQNEAQ. V was shortened by 0 bases and J by 7 bases, with 11 bases between the two germline ends. The length of the CDR3 is 14 residues. The complete variable domain, with remaining parts taken from reference TRBV7-8 and TRBJ2-3, reads GAGVSQSPRYKVAKRGQDVALRCDPISGHVSLFWYQQALGQGPEFLTYFQNEAQLDKSGLPSDRFFAERPEGSVSTLKIQRTQQEDSAVYLCASSLAGSTNTQYFGPGTRLTVL.

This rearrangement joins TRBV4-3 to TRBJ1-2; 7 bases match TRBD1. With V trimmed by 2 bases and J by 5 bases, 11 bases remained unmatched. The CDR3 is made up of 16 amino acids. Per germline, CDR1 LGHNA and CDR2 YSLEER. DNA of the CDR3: TGCGCCAGCAGCCAACAAGCCGGGACAGTAGAATATGGCTACACCTTC. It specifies CASSQQAGTVEYGYTF.

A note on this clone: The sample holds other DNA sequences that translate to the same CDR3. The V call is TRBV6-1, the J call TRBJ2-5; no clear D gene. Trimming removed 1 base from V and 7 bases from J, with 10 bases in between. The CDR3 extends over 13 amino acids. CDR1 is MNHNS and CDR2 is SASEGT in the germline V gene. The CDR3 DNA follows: TGTGCCAGCAGTGAAGTAGGCCTGGGGACCCAGTACTTC. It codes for CASSEVGLGTQYF.

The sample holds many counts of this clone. The CDR3 sequence is CASSWTTNEKLFF. The CDR3 DNA reads TGTGCCAGCAGCTGGACAACTAATGAAAAACTGTTTTTT. The chain has TRBV12-3 or TRBV12-4 and TRBJ1-4; D gene unclear. The ends were cut back, 6 bases at V and 0 bases at J, with 5 bases in the middle. CDR3 length equals 13 residues.

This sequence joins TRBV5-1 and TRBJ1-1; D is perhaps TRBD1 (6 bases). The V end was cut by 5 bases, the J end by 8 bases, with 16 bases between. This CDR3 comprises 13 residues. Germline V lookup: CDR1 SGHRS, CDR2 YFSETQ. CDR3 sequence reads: CASRENTGNEAFF. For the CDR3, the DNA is TGCGCCAGCAGAGAAAACACAGGGAACGAAGCTTTCTTT.

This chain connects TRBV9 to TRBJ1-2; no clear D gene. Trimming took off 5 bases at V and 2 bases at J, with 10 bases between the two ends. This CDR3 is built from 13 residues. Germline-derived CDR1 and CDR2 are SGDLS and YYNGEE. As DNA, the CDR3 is TGTGCCAGCAGTCGGGCGGGAAACTATGGCTACACCTTC. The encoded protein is CASSRAGNYGYTF. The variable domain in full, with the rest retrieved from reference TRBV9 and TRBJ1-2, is DSGVTQTPKHLITATGQRVTLRCSPRSGDLSVYWYQQSLDQGLQFLIQYYNGEERAKGNILERFSAQQFPDLHSELNLSSLELGDSALYFCASSRAGNYGYTFGSGTRLTVV.